The 7 T cell receptor beta chains given below trace back to one sample, sequenced in a study of cytomegalovirus exposure and HLA in healthy donors. The PCR ran on 60 Vbeta and 13 Jbeta primers. The assay was immunoSEQ multiplex PCR, and TCRdb's table has in-frame clones only and misses some. The sample has some 200,000 clones; almost 70% are singletons. The sequencing sample was made of PBMCs. The source is a man between 35 and 55 years old in good health and CMV-seropositive.

This clone has only a few counts. The chain is built from TRBV28 and TRBJ1-5, with 9 bases matching TRBD1. This CDR3 has 16 residues. V shed 5 bases, J shed 0 bases, and the junction held 5 bases outside the gene matches. CDR1 and CDR2 (germline): MDHEN, SYDVKM. The CDR3 DNA is TGTGCCAGCAGTAGGGACAGGGTTCATAGCAATCAGCCCCAGCATTTT. It is translated as CASSRDRVHSNQPQHF.

The J gene is TRBJ1-2, the V gene TRBV27, with TRBD1 matching over 7 bases. The V gene's germline CDR1 is MNHEY and CDR2 SMNVEV (reference sequence). V lost 5 bases and J lost 8; bases outside the gene matches: 2. The CDR3 consists of 11 residues. CDR3 in DNA: TGTGCCAGCAGTCAAGGGGGCGGCTACACCTTC. This gives the protein CASSQGGGYTF.

V usage is TRBV4-1 and J usage is TRBJ2-1, with D perhaps TRBD2 (6 bases). The germline V gene encodes CDR1 MGHRA and CDR2 YSYEKL. Trimming pared 4 bases from V and 5 bases from J, leaving 18 bases between. This CDR3 has 16 residues. CDR3 DNA: TGCGCCAGCAGCCTCTCGGGACTCGTGAACAACAATGAGCAGTTCTTC. Protein: CASSLSGLVNNNEQFF.

V is TRBV5-5 and J is TRBJ2-7, with D possibly TRBD1 on 6 matching bases. Between the trimmed V and J ends, which lost 3 bases and 0 bases, there was a span of 16 bases. Germline assignment: CDR1 SGHKS and CDR2 YYEKEE (reference sequence). The CDR3 extends over 16 amino acids. CDR3 nucleotides: TGTGCCAGCAGCTCCCGGACAGTGGCCAGCTCCTACGAGCAGTACTTC. This codes for CASSSRTVASSYEQYF.

The chain joins TRBV2 to TRBJ1-1, with a weak D call TRBD1 (5 bases). The length of the CDR3 is 14 residues. V was cut by 2 bases and J by 5 bases, with 12 bases left in between. Germline lookup yields CDR1 SNHLY and CDR2 FYNNEI. The CDR3: CASSERGIGTEAFF. The CDR3 DNA reads TGTGCCAGCAGTGAAAGGGGTATTGGGACTGAAGCTTTCTTT.

This rearrangement joins TRBV21-1 to TRBJ2-7; the D call of TRBD2 is as the table states it, not checked on the DNA. TRBV21-1 is recorded as a pseudogene. The length of the CDR3 is 12 residues. The DNA of the CDR3 is TGTGCCAGCAGCAACCGAGTCGCTGAGCAGTACTTC. This translates into CASSNRVAEQYF.

The chain recombines TRBV7-9 with TRBJ1-1; D might be TRBD1 (6 bases). V was shortened by 7 bases and J by 0 bases, with 15 bases between the two germline ends. The CDR3 extends over 15 amino acids. Germline CDR1 SEHNR, CDR2 FQNEAQ (reference sequence). CDR3 sequence (DNA): TGTGCCAGCACCAAAATCCAGGGGTTGAACACTGAAGCTTTCTTT. Its protein is CASTKIQGLNTEAFF.